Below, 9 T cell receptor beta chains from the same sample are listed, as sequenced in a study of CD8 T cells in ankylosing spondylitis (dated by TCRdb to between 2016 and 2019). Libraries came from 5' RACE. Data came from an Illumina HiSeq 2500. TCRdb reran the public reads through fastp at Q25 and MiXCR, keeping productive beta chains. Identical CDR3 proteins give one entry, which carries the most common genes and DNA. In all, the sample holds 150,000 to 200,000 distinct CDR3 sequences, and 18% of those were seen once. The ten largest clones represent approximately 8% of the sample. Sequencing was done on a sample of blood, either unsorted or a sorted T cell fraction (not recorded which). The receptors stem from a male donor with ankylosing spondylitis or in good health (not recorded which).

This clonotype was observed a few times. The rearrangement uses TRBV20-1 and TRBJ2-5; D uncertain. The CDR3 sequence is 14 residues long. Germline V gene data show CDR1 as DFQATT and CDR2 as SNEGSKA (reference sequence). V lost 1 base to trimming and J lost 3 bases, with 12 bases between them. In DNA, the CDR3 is TGCAGTGCTAGAGGTCCCGGGCGTGAAGAGACCCAGTACTTC. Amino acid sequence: CSARGPGREETQYF.

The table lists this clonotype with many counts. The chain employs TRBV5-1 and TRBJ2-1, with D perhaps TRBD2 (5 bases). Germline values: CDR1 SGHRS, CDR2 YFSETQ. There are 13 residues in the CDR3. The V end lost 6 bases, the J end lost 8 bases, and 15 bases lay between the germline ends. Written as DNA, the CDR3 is TGCGCCAGCACCTCGACTAATGGGGATGAGCAGTTCTTC. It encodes CASTSTNGDEQFF.

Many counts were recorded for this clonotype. The chain's CDR3 is CASSPGYSQPQHF. CDR3 nucleotide sequence: TGTGCCAGCAGCCCAGGGTACTCTCAGCCCCAGCATTTT. The gene calls are TRBV3-1 and TRBJ1-5; TRBD1 is a possible D gene (5 bases). This CDR3 has 13 residues. CDR1 is LGHDT, CDR2 YNNKEL, per germline (reference sequence). Trimming left V 4 bases short and J 6 bases short, with 10 bases between.

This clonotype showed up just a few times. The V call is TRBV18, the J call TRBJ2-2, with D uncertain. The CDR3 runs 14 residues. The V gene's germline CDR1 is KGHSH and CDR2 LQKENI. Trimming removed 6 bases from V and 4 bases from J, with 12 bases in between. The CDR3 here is CASSEAGPTGELFF. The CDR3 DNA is TGTGCCAGCTCCGAGGCCGGGCCCACCGGGGAGCTGTTTTTT.

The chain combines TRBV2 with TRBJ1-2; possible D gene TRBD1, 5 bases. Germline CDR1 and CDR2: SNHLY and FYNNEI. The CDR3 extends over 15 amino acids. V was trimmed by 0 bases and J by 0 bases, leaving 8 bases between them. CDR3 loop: CASSEATGANYGYTF. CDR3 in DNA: TGTGCCAGCAGTGAAGCAACAGGTGCTAACTATGGCTACACCTTC.

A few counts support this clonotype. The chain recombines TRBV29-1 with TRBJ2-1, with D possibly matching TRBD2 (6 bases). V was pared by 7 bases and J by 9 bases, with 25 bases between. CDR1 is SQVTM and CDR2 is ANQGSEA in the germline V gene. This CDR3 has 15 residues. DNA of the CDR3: TGCAGCGCCACAGGCGGGACCCACAGAGACAGTGAGCAGTTCTTC. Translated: CSATGGTHRDSEQFF.

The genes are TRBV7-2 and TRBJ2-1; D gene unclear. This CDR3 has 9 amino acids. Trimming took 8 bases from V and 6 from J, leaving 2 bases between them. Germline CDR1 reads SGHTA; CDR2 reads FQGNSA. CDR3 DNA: TGTGCCAGCCCCAATGAGCAGTTCTTC. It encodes CASPNEQFF.

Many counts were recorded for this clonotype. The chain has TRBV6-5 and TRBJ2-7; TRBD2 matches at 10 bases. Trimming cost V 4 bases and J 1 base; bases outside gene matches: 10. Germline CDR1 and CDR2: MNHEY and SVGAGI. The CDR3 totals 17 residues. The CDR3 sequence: CASSSLRTSGSSYEQYF. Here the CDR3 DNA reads TGTGCCAGCAGTTCCTTACGGACTAGCGGATCATCCTACGAGCAGTACTTC.

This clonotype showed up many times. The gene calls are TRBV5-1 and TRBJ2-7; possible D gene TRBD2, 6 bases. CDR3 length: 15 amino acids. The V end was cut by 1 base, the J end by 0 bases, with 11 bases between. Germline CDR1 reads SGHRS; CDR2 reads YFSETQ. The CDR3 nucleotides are TGCGCCAGCAGCTTGAATGTAGCGGCCTCCTACGAGCAGTACTTC. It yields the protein CASSLNVAASYEQYF.